The clone carrying this T cell receptor (beta chain) has only one observation. Its antigen is as yet unknown. The PCR made use of 60 Vbeta and 13 Jbeta primers. Sequencing used immunoSEQ multiplex PCR; TCRdb keeps in-frame clones, though not all of them. Of roughly 93,000 clones listed, over 70% are singletons. When sampled, the donors appeared nominally healthy, though they likely had unrecorded immune exposures. This sample stems from a study of cytomegalovirus exposure and HLA in healthy donors. Study context: Among the roughly 380 donors who were genotyped, about 86% fell in the genetic ancestry cluster that is associated with self-reported Caucasian donors. Regarding the study as a whole: In vitro checks showed that three CMV-associated chains really do target CMV antigens. Donors belonging to an Asian-associated ancestry cluster reportedly showed fewer N-insertions in productive TCRs than the approximately 680-donor mean, according to what a later analysis found.

V dropped 7 bases and J dropped 0 bases, with 13 bases sitting between them. Germline CDR1 is MNHNS and CDR2 is SASEGT. This CDR3 region has 15 residues. The sequencing sample was made of PBMCs. The TCR comes from a man younger than 35 in good health and CMV-seropositive. This chain joins TRBV6-1 and TRBJ1-5, with D perhaps TRBD1 (6 bases). Written as DNA, the CDR3 is TGTGCCAGCAAGGGGGAACGTTATAGCAATCAGCCCCAGCATTTT. Its translation: CASKGERYSNQPQHF.